This entry is about one TCR beta chain. Its antigen is not known. These data belong to a study of shared clonotypes between healthy human individuals. Per the germline V gene, CDR1 is SGHRS and CDR2 is YFSETQ. The CDR3 is 17 residues long. V shed 6 bases and J shed 5 bases, with 26 bases lying between them. Overall study results and limits: Clonotypes that were shared across a handful of donors made up roughly 5% of naive CD4 clonotypes. Estimated richness values were generally larger in naive subsets than in memory subsets.

The deep-level immunoSEQ assay was used. Genomic DNA of each subset was evenly split across several immunoSEQ plates. Method: immunoSEQ multiplex PCR; TCRdb's copy keeps in-frame clones and lacks some. The table has 1.5 million to 2.5 million clones, approximately 94% seen once. Only CD45RO-negative cells positively selected for CCR7 counted as naive CD8 cells, so terminally differentiated effector memory CD45RA+ cells were excluded. The V call is TRBV5-1, the J call TRBJ2-5; possibly TRBD2 for D (6 bases). This TCR came from a man between 18 and 29 years old in good health. The specimen sequenced was naive CD8+ T cells sorted from blood. The CDR3 sequence: CASIWNRVDPGGETQYF. CDR3 bases: TGCGCCAGCATTTGGAACCGGGTGGACCCAGGAGGGGAGACCCAGTACTTC.